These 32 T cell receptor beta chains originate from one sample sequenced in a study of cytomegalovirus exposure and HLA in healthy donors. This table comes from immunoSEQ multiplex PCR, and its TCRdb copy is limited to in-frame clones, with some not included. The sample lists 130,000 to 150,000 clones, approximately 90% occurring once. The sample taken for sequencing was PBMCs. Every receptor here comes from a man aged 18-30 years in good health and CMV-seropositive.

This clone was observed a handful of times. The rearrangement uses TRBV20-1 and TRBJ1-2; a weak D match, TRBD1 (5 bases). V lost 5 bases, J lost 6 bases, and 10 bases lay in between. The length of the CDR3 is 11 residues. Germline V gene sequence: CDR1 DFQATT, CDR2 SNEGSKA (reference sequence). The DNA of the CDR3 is TGCAGTGCTCCAGGGTGGGATGGCTACACCTTC. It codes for CSAPGWDGYTF.

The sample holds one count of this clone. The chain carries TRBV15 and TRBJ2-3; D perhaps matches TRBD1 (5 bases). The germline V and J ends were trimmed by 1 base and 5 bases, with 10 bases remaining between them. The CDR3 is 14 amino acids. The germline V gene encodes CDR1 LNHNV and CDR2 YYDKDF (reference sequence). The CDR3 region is CATSRVRAGDTQYF. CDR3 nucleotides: TGTGCCACCAGCAGAGTCAGGGCTGGAGATACGCAGTATTTT.

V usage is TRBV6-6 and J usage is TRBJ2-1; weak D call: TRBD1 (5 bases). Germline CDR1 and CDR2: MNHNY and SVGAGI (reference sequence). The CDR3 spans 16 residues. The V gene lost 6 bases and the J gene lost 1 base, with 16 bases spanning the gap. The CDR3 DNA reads TGTGCCAGCAGGATAAAGGACAACCGATCCTACAATGAGCAGTTCTTC. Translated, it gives CASRIKDNRSYNEQFF.

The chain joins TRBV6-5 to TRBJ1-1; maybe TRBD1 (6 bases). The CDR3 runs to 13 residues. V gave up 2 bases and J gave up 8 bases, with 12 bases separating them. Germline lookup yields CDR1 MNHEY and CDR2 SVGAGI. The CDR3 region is CASSYQRGWEAFF. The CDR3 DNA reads TGTGCCAGCAGTTACCAGAGGGGGTGGGAAGCTTTCTTT.

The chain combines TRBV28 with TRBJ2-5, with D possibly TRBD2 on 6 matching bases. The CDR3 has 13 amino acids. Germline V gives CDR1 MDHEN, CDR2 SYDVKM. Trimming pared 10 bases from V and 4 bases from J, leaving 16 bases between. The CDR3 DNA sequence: TGTGCCACCAGCAAGCTGGGGGGAGAGACCCAGTACTTC. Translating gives CATSKLGGETQYF. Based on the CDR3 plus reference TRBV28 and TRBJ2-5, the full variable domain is DVKVTQSSRYLVKRTGEKVFLECVQDMDHENMFWYRQDPGLGLRLIYFSYDVKMKEKGDIPEGYSVSREKKERFSLILESASTNQTSMYLCATSKLGGETQYFGPGTRLLVL.

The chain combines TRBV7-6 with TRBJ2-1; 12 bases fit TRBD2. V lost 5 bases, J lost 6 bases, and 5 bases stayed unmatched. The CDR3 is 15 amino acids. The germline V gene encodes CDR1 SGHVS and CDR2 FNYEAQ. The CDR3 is CASSRLAGVGNEQFF. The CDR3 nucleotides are TGTGCCAGCAGCCGACTAGCGGGAGTAGGCAATGAGCAGTTCTTC. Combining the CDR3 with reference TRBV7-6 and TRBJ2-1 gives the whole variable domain GAGVSQSPRYKVTKRGQDVALRCDPISGHVSLYWYRQALGQGPEFLTYFNYEAQQDKSGLPNDRFSAERPEGSISTLTIQRTEQRDSAMYRCASSRLAGVGNEQFFGPGTRLTVL.

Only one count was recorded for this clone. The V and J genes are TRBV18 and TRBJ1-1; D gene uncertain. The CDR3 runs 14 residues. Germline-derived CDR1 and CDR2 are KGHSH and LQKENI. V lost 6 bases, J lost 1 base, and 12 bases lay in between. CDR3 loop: CASSSGLGNTEAFF. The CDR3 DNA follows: TGTGCCAGCTCGAGCGGCCTGGGGAACACTGAAGCTTTCTTT.

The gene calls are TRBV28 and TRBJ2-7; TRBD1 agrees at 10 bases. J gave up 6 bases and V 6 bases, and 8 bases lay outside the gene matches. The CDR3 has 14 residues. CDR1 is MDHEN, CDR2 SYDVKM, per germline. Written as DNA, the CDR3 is TGTGCCAGCAGCACGGGGACAGGGGATACCGAGCAGTACTTC. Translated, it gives CASSTGTGDTEQYF.

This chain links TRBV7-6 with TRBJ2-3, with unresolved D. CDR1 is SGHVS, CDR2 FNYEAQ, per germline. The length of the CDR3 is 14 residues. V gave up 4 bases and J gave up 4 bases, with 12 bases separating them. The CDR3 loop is CASSSNPAADTQYF. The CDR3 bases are TGTGCCAGCAGCTCCAATCCCGCGGCAGATACGCAGTATTTT.

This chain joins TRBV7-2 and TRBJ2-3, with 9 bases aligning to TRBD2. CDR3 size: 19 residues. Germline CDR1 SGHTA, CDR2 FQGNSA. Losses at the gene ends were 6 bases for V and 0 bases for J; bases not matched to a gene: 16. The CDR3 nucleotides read TGTGCCAGCAGGGGAATCCCGCGGGAGGGATACTCAAGCACAGATACGCAGTATTTT. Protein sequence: CASRGIPREGYSSTDTQYF.

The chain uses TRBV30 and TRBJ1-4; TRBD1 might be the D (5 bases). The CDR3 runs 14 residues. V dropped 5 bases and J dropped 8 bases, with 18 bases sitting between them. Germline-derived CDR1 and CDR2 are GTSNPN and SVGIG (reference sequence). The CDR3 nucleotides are TGTGCCTGGGGAGGGTCACCCGGGGGGGAAAAACTGTTTTTT. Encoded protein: CAWGGSPGGEKLFF.

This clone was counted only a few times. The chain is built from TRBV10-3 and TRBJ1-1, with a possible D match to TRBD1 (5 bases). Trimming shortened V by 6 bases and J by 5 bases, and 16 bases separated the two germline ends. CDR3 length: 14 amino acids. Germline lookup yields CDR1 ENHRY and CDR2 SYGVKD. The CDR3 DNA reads TGTGCCATCAGGGAAACAGGTGGACGGACTGAAGCTTTCTTT. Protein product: CAIRETGGRTEAFF.

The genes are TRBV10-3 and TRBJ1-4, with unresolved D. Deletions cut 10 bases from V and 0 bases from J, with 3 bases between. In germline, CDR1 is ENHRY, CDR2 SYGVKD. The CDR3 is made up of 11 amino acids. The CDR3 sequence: CATATNEKLFF. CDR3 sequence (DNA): TGTGCCACCGCAACTAATGAAAAACTGTTTTTT.

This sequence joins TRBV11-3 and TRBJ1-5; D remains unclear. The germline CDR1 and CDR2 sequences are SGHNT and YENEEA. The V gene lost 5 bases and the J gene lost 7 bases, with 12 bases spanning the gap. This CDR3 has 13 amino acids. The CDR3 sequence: CASSPPLGQPQHF. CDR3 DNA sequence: TGTGCCAGCAGCCCCCCGCTAGGCCAGCCCCAGCATTTT.

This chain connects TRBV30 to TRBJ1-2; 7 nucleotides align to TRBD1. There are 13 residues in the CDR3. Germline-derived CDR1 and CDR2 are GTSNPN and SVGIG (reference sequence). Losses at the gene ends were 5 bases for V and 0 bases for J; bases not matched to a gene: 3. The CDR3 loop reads CAWAQGANYGYTF. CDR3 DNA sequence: TGTGCCTGGGCTCAGGGGGCTAACTATGGCTACACCTTC.

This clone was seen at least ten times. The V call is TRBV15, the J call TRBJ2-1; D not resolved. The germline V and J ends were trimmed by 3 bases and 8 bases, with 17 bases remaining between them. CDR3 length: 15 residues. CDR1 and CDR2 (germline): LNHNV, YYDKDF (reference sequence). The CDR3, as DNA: TGTGCCACCAGCAGTTATACGGGTCTTTGGCATGAGCAGTTCTTC. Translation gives CATSSYTGLWHEQFF.

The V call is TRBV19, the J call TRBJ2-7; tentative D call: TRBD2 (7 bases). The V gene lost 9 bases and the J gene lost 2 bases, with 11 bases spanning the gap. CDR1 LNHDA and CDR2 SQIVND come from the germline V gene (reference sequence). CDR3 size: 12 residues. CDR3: CASGGGPYEQYF. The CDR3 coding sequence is TGTGCCAGCGGCGGGGGCCCCTACGAGCAGTACTTC.

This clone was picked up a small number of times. The DNA of the CDR3 is TGTGCCAGCCTTAGGATGGGGACAGCAACTAACGAGCAGTACTTC. Its translation is CASLRMGTATNEQYF. The chain uses TRBV5-6 and TRBJ2-7; 7 nucleotides agree with TRBD1. Trimming cost V 7 bases and J 5 bases; bases outside gene matches: 15. The CDR3 runs to 15 residues. CDR1 SGHDT and CDR2 YYEEEE come from the germline V gene.

CDR3 residues: CASSLDGGRETEAFF. CDR3 nucleotide sequence: TGCGCCAGCAGCTTGGATGGGGGGAGGGAGACTGAAGCTTTCTTT. The chain links TRBV5-1 to TRBJ1-1; possibly TRBD1 for D (5 bases). The CDR3 has 15 residues. Trimming removed 0 bases from V and 5 bases from J, with 14 bases in between. Looked up from germline, CDR1 is SGHRS and CDR2 is YFSETQ.

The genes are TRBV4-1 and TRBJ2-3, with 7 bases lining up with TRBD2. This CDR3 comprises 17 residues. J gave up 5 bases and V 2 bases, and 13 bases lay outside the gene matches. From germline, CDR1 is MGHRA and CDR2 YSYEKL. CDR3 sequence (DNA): TGCGCCAGCAGCCAACTTGTTACTAGCGTGTTAGGAGATACGCAGTATTTT. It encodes CASSQLVTSVLGDTQYF.

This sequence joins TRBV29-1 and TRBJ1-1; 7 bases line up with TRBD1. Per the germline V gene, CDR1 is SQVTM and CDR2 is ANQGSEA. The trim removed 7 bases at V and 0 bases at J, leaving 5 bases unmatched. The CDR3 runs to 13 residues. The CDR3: CSGTGTVNTEAFF. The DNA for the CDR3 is TGCAGCGGAACCGGGACAGTGAACACTGAAGCTTTCTTT.

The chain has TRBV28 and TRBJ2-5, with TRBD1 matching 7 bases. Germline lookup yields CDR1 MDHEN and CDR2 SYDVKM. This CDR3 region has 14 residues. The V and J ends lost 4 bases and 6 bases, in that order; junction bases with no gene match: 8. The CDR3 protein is CASSSPTGTKTQYF. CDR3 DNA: TGTGCCAGCAGTTCCCCGACAGGGACGAAGACCCAGTACTTC.

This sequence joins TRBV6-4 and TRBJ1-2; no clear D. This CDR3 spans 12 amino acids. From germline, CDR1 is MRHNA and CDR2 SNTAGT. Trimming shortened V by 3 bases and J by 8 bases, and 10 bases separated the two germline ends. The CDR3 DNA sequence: TGTGCCAGCAGTGATACCATCGGGGGCTACACCTTC. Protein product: CASSDTIGGYTF.

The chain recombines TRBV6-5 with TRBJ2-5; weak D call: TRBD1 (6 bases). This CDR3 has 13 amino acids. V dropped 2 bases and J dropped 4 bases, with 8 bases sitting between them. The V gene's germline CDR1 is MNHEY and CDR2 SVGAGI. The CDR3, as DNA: TGTGCCAGCAGTTACACAGGGATAGAGACCCAGTACTTC. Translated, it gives CASSYTGIETQYF.

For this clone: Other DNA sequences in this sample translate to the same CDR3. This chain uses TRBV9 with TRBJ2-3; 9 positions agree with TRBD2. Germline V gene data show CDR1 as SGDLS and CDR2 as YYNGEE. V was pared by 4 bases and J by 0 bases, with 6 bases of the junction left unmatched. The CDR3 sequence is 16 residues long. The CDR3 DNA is TGTGCCAGCAGCTCCCGACTAGCGGCTAGCACAGATACGCAGTATTTT. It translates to CASSSRLAASTDTQYF.

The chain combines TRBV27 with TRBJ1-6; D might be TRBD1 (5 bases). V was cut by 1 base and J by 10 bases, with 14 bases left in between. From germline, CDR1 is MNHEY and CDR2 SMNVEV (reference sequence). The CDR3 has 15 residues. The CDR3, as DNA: TGTGCCAGCAGTTTATACCAGGGATGGGCCTCACCCCTCCACTTT. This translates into CASSLYQGWASPLHF.

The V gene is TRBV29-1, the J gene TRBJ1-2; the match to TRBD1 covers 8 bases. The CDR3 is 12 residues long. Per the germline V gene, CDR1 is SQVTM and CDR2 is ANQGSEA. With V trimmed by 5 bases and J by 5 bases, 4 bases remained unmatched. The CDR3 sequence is CSVQQGAYGYTF. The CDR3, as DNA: TGCAGCGTTCAGCAGGGGGCGTATGGCTACACCTTC.

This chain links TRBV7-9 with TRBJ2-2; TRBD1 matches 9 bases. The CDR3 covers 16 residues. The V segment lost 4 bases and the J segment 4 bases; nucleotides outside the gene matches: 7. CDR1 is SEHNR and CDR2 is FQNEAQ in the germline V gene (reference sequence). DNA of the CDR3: TGTGCCAGCAGCTCGGGGACAGGGCGTAGCACCGGGGAGCTGTTTTTT. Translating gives CASSSGTGRSTGELFF. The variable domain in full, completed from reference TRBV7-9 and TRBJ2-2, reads DTGVSQNPRHKITKRGQNVTFRCDPISEHNRLYWYRQTLGQGPEFLTYFQNEAQLEKSRLLSDRFSAERPKGSFSTLEIQRTEQGDSAMYLCASSSGTGRSTGELFFGEGSRLTVL.

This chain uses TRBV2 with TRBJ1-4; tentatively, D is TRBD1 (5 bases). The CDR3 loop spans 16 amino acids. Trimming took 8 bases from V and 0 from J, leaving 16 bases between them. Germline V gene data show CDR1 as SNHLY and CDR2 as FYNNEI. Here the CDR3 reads CASCDSSPATNEKLFF. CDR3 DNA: TGTGCCAGCTGCGACAGTAGCCCGGCAACTAATGAAAAACTGTTTTTT.

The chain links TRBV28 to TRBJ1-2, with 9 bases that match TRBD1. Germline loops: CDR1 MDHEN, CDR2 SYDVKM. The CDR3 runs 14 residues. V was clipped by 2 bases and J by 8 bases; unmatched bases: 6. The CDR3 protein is CASSLNRDRDGYTF. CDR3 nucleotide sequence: TGTGCCAGCAGTTTAAACCGGGACAGGGACGGCTACACCTTC.

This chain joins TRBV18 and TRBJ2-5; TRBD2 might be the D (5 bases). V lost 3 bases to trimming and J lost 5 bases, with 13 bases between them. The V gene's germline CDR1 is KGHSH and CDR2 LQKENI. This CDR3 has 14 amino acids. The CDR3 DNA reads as TGTGCCAGCTCACCCAGGACTCGTGAGGAGACCCAGTACTTC. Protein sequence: CASSPRTREETQYF.

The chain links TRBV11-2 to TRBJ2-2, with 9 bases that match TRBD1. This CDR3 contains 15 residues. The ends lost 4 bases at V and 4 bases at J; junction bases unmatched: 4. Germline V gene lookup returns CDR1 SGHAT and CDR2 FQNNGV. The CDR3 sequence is CASSWTGEVTGELFF. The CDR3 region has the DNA TGTGCCAGCAGCTGGACAGGGGAAGTCACCGGGGAGCTGTTTTTT.